The 30 T cell receptor beta chains presented below share a single source sample, sequenced in a study of vaccination and CD4 T cells after COVID-19. Sequencing of DNA taken from cultured CD4+ T cells relied on the Oncomine TCR Beta short-read assay. Each CDR3 protein is one row after TCRdb ran MiXCR on the PCR reads. The table shows 20,000 to 25,000 distinct CDR3 sequences, with about 40% occurring only once. Stated treatment: approximately 11-day PBMC culture with coronavirus spike peptide pools or control peptides (ViraFEST assay). Antigens for these TCRs are unknown. Here the sequenced sample was CD4+ T cells from blood, cultured in vitro, taken before SARS-CoV-2 vaccination. These TCRs come from a human donor who had recovered from COVID-19.

The CDR3 nucleotides read TGCAGTGCCCCCCTTCTTAGCGGGGGGGTACTAGAGACCCAGTACTTC. It yields the protein CSAPLLSGGVLETQYF. The chain uses TRBV20-1 and TRBJ2-5; 11 nucleotides align to TRBD2. With V trimmed by 6 bases and J by 4 bases, 13 bases remained unmatched. Germline lookup yields CDR1 DFQATT and CDR2 SNEGSKA (reference sequence). This CDR3 comprises 16 residues.

The sample holds a few counts of this clonotype. This chain uses TRBV2 with TRBJ1-5; D is possibly TRBD1 (5 bases). The V and J ends lost 5 bases and 3 bases respectively, with 14 bases between them. CDR3 length equals 15 residues. The V gene's germline CDR1 is SNHLY and CDR2 FYNNEI. This CDR3 is CASSPGRSINQPQHF. DNA for the CDR3: TGTGCCAGCAGTCCGGGACGCTCGATCAATCAGCCCCAGCATTTT. Full variable domain (outside the CDR3, taken from reference TRBV2 and TRBJ1-5): EPEVTQTPSHQVTQMGQEVILRCVPISNHLYFYWYRQILGQKVEFLVSFYNNEISEKSEIFDDQFSVERPDGSNFTLKIRSTKLEDSAMYFCASSPGRSINQPQHFGDGTRLSIL.

This clonotype was observed once. The V gene is TRBV11-3, the J gene TRBJ2-1; D may correspond to TRBD1 or TRBD2 (5 bases each). V lost 4 bases to trimming and J lost 2 bases, with 18 bases between them. CDR1 is SGHNT, CDR2 YENEEA, per germline. The CDR3 totals 17 residues. The CDR3, as DNA: TGTGCCAGCAGCTCTGGGACCTCTACTGTTGCCTACAATGAGCAGTTCTTC. The encoded protein is CASSSGTSTVAYNEQFF.

A word on this clonotype: At one boundary the junction diverges from the germline segment, which might be a read error. The rearrangement joins TRBV27 to TRBJ1-2; D gene ambiguous. Germline lookup yields CDR1 MNHEY and CDR2 SMNVEV (reference sequence). This CDR3 is built from 13 residues. CDR3 sequence reads: CAGSLTIDYGYTF. CDR3 nucleotides: TGTGCCGGCAGTTTAACGATCGATTATGGCTACACCTTC.

This clonotype was counted a few times. The rearrangement links TRBV7-2 to TRBJ1-5; D is possibly TRBD1 (6 bases). The CDR3 is 15 amino acids. Trimming took off 3 bases at V and 6 bases at J, with 15 bases between the two ends. Looked up from germline, CDR1 is SGHTA and CDR2 is FQGNSA. The CDR3 DNA reads as TGTGCCAGCAGCTTGGACAGCGGGGCGGCTCAGCCCCAGCATTTT. Amino acid sequence: CASSLDSGAAQPQHF.

This clonotype turned up a few times. This rearrangement joins TRBV10-3 to TRBJ2-2; no clear D. Trimming removed 3 bases from V and 3 bases from J, with 2 bases in between. Germline assignment: CDR1 ENHRY and CDR2 SYGVKD. The CDR3 runs 12 residues. The CDR3 DNA follows: TGTGCCATCAGTGAAGACACCGGGGAGCTGTTTTTT. Its translation: CAISEDTGELFF.

CDR3 nucleotide sequence: TGTGCCAGCACCTCCCAGGGCGAGCAGTTCTTC. Its translation is CASTSQGEQFF. The chain recombines TRBV7-8 with TRBJ2-1; tentative D call: TRBD1 (5 bases). This CDR3 spans 11 amino acids. Trimming took off 7 bases at V and 10 bases at J, with 11 bases between the two ends. Per germline, CDR1 SGHVS and CDR2 FQNEAQ. The whole variable domain, filled in from reference TRBV7-8 and TRBJ2-1, reads GAGVSQSPRYKVAKRGQDVALRCDPISGHVSLFWYQQALGQGPEFLTYFQNEAQLDKSGLPSDRFFAERPEGSVSTLKIQRTQQEDSAVYLCASTSQGEQFFGPGTRLTVL.

The chain uses TRBV6-1 and TRBJ1-1, with 11 bases fitting TRBD1. Looked up from germline, CDR1 is MNHNS and CDR2 is SASEGT. The length of the CDR3 is 14 residues. V shed 6 bases and J 5 bases; nucleotides not matched to a gene: 5. The CDR3 DNA reads TGTGCCAGCAGCGGGACAGGGGGAGAAACTGAAGCTTTCTTT. Protein: CASSGTGGETEAFF.

This clonotype was seen a few times. V gene TRBV20-1 combines with J gene TRBJ2-2, with D uncertain. The germline V and J ends were trimmed by 4 bases and 1 base, with 7 bases remaining between them. The length of the CDR3 is 13 residues. Germline CDR1 reads DFQATT; CDR2 reads SNEGSKA (reference sequence). The CDR3 spells CSATRRNTGELFF. As DNA, the CDR3 is TGCAGTGCTACACGGAGGAACACCGGGGAGCTGTTTTTT.

This clonotype appeared once. This chain joins TRBV5-1 and TRBJ2-5; D uncertain. Germline loops: CDR1 SGHRS, CDR2 YFSETQ. The germline V and J ends were trimmed by 0 bases and 2 bases, with 11 bases remaining between them. CDR3 length equals 15 residues. CDR3 sequence reads: CASSLGGEPQETQYF. For the CDR3, the DNA is TGCGCCAGCAGCTTGGGAGGCGAGCCACAAGAGACCCAGTACTTC.

The rearrangement links TRBV2 to TRBJ1-2; no definite D call. V shed 5 bases and J shed 8 bases, with 9 bases lying between them. The CDR3 has 11 residues. Germline V gene lookup returns CDR1 SNHLY and CDR2 FYNNEI. CDR3 protein: CASSPGIGYTF. CDR3 coding DNA: TGTGCCAGCAGTCCCGGAATAGGCTACACCTTC.

The J gene is TRBJ1-5, the V gene TRBV12-3 or TRBV12-4; D not certain. The CDR3 has 13 amino acids. Trimming removed 4 bases at V and 9 bases at J, with 13 bases between. CDR3 residues: CASSSMDGRPQHF. The CDR3, as DNA: TGTGCCAGCAGTTCGATGGACGGCCGGCCCCAGCATTTT.

The genes are TRBV15 and TRBJ2-1, with D possibly TRBD1 on 5 matching bases. The germline CDR1 and CDR2 sequences are LNHNV and YYDKDF (reference sequence). Deletions cut 5 bases from V and 7 bases from J, with 24 bases between. The CDR3 extends over 17 amino acids. The CDR3 spells CATSVGRLQVIANEQFF. The DNA of the CDR3 is TGTGCCACCAGCGTAGGCAGATTACAGGTTATCGCGAATGAGCAGTTCTTC.

The V call is TRBV14, the J call TRBJ2-3, with D uncertain. The germline CDR1 and CDR2 sequences are SGHDN and FVKESK. V lost 3 bases, J lost 7 bases, and 17 bases lay in between. The CDR3 is 15 amino acids. CDR3 residues: CASSQSRDREYTQYF. The DNA of the CDR3 is TGTGCCAGCAGCCAGTCCCGTGACCGAGAGTATACGCAGTATTTT. Combining the CDR3 with reference TRBV14 and TRBJ2-3 gives the whole variable domain EAGVTQFPSHSVIEKGQTVTLRCDPISGHDNLYWYRRVMGKEIKFLLHFVKESKQDESGMPNNRFLAERTGGTYSTLKVQPAELEDSGVYFCASSQSRDREYTQYFGPGTRLTVL.

The V call is TRBV6-1, the J call TRBJ2-2; D not certain. Germline V lookup: CDR1 MNHNS, CDR2 SASEGT. V was shortened by 0 bases and J by 5 bases, with 7 bases between the two germline ends. This CDR3 has 14 amino acids. CDR3 in amino acids: CASSEAVATGELFF. The CDR3, as DNA: TGTGCCAGCAGTGAAGCAGTGGCAACCGGGGAGCTGTTTTTT.

The V call is TRBV6-5, the J call TRBJ1-2, with D unclear. The CDR3 loop spans 15 amino acids. Trimming left V 4 bases short and J 1 base short, with 13 bases between. From germline, CDR1 is MNHEY and CDR2 SVGAGI. The chain's CDR3 is CASSSGPNLNYGYTF. The CDR3 region has the DNA TGTGCCAGCAGTTCGGGCCCCAACCTTAACTATGGCTACACCTTC.

The V gene is TRBV29-1, the J gene TRBJ1-2; 7 bases line up with TRBD1. Germline values: CDR1 SQVTM, CDR2 ANQGSEA. The ends lost 0 bases at V and 6 bases at J; junction bases unmatched: 7. The CDR3 has 14 residues. Here the CDR3 DNA reads TGCAGCGTTGAAGATACCGGGACAGCAGATGGCTACACCTTC. Translation: CSVEDTGTADGYTF.

The chain employs TRBV18 and TRBJ1-2; perhaps TRBD1 as D (6 bases). This CDR3 comprises 15 residues. Deletions cut 3 bases from V and 6 bases from J, with 17 bases between. Germline CDR1 and CDR2: KGHSH and LQKENI. In DNA form, the CDR3 reads TGTGCCAGCTCACCCGGGCCAGGGGCGATAGATGGCTACACCTTC. Encoded protein: CASSPGPGAIDGYTF.

This clonotype was recorded only once. The J gene is TRBJ2-3, the V gene TRBV7-8; D is possibly TRBD2 (6 bases). Trimming took off 3 bases at V and 6 bases at J, with 19 bases between the two ends. Germline assignment: CDR1 SGHVS and CDR2 FQNEAQ. This CDR3 spans 16 amino acids. The CDR3 is CASSFPPAGRSDTQYF. The CDR3 DNA is TGTGCCAGCAGCTTTCCCCCAGCCGGGAGATCTGATACGCAGTATTTT.

The chain employs TRBV20-1 and TRBJ2-3, with a tentative D call TRBD1 (5 bases). V was shortened by 1 base and J by 6 bases, with 11 bases between the two germline ends. The CDR3 is 13 amino acids. The germline V gene has CDR1 DFQATT and CDR2 SNEGSKA (reference sequence). The CDR3 DNA sequence: TGCAGTGCTAGAGTAGTTGGGGCGGATACGCAGTATTTT. Amino acid sequence: CSARVVGADTQYF.

The chain carries TRBV7-9 and TRBJ1-1; D unresolved. V was pared by 1 base and J by 0 bases, with 6 bases between. There are 14 residues in the CDR3. Germline V gene lookup returns CDR1 SEHNR and CDR2 FQNEAQ (reference sequence). The CDR3 loop is CASSLERMNTEAFF. CDR3 in DNA: TGTGCCAGCAGCTTAGAACGGATGAACACTGAAGCTTTCTTT.

The V call is TRBV6-2 or TRBV6-3, the J call TRBJ1-5; 7 positions agree with TRBD1. There are 16 residues in the CDR3. The germline CDR1 and CDR2 sequences are MNHEY and SVGEGT. The V and J ends lost 4 bases and 0 bases, in that order; junction bases with no gene match: 6. CDR3 nucleotides: TGTGCCAGCAGTTTCGGGACAGCTAATAGCAATCAGCCCCAGCATTTT. Its translation is CASSFGTANSNQPQHF.

The chain has TRBV10-3 and TRBJ1-6; 9 bases map to TRBD1. The germline V gene encodes CDR1 ENHRY and CDR2 SYGVKD. V was pared by 10 bases and J by 7 bases, with 5 bases of the junction left unmatched. CDR3 length: 13 amino acids. CDR3 protein: CATWGQGNSPLHF. In DNA, the CDR3 is TGTGCCACTTGGGGACAGGGAAATTCACCCCTCCACTTT.

This clonotype is large. The chain has TRBV6-1 and TRBJ1-2; D might be TRBD1 (6 bases). V was cut by 3 bases and J by 7 bases, with 12 bases left in between. Per germline, CDR1 MNHNS and CDR2 SASEGT. The CDR3 extends over 13 amino acids. CDR3 loop: CASSDRDRSGYTF. The CDR3 DNA follows: TGTGCCAGCAGTGATAGAGACAGGTCTGGCTACACCTTC.

There are a few counts of this clonotype. The rearrangement links TRBV7-2 to TRBJ2-2, with 12 bases identical to TRBD2. The CDR3 sequence is 15 residues long. CDR1 is SGHTA, CDR2 FQGNSA, per germline. V dropped 5 bases and J dropped 7; count of bases not matched to a gene: 5. The CDR3 nucleotides read TGTGCCAGCAGCGGACTAGCGGGAAGTCTCGGGGAGCTGTTTTTT. Amino acid sequence: CASSGLAGSLGELFF.

V usage is TRBV11-2 and J usage is TRBJ1-1, with D uncertain. There are 12 residues in the CDR3. Germline V lookup: CDR1 SGHAT, CDR2 FQNNGV. The V end lost 5 bases, the J end lost 4 bases, and 8 bases lay between the germline ends. The CDR3 spells CASSPGFTEAFF. The CDR3 nucleotides are TGTGCCAGCAGCCCGGGGTTCACTGAAGCTTTCTTT.

This clonotype came up a few times. The chain uses TRBV6-5 and TRBJ1-2; a possible D gene is TRBD1 (5 bases). CDR1 is MNHEY and CDR2 is SVGAGI in the germline V gene. CDR3 size: 14 residues. V was cut by 0 bases and J by 8 bases, with 13 bases left in between. The chain's CDR3 is CASSYSDGGRGYTF. DNA of the CDR3: TGTGCCAGCAGTTACTCGGATGGGGGGAGAGGCTACACCTTC.

In nucleotides, the CDR3 is TGTGCCAGTAGTTCCCTGGGGACACCTAGCACAGATACGCAGTATTTT. This translates into CASSSLGTPSTDTQYF. The chain carries TRBV19 and TRBJ2-3; D is possibly TRBD1 (6 bases). V was trimmed by 5 bases and J by 0 bases, leaving 15 bases between them. Germline values: CDR1 LNHDA, CDR2 SQIVND (reference sequence). This CDR3 comprises 16 residues. Combining the CDR3 with reference TRBV19 and TRBJ2-3 gives the whole variable domain DGGITQSPKYLFRKEGQNVTLSCEQNLNHDAMYWYRQDPGQGLRLIYYSQIVNDFQKGDIAEGYSVSREKKESFPLTVTSAQKNPTAFYLCASSSLGTPSTDTQYFGPGTRLTVL.

This clonotype occurred a few times. The chain recombines TRBV6-1 with TRBJ2-1; TRBD2 aligns across 9 bases. The CDR3 spans 15 residues. Germline CDR1 and CDR2: MNHNS and SASEGT. V was clipped by 5 bases and J by 0 bases; unmatched bases: 2. This chain's CDR3 is CASSKTSGSYNEQFF. The DNA for the CDR3 is TGTGCCAGCAGTAAGACTAGCGGCTCCTACAATGAGCAGTTCTTC.

This chain uses TRBV5-5 with TRBJ1-4, with a tentative D call TRBD1 (6 bases). Between the trimmed V and J ends, which lost 4 bases and 4 bases, there was a span of 17 bases. The CDR3 covers 16 residues. Germline CDR1 SGHKS, CDR2 YYEKEE (reference sequence). DNA of the CDR3: TGTGCCAGCAGCCCCGGGGGGGCGGTCGATAATGAAAAACTGTTTTTT. This translates into CASSPGGAVDNEKLFF.